This is a list of T cell receptor beta chains from one sample in a study of blood T cell repertoires in COVID-19. The assay was immunoSEQ multiplex PCR, and TCRdb's table has in-frame clones only and misses some. This sample has tens of thousands of clones, with approximately 84% found just once. The sample consisted of peripheral blood. The receptors here all came from a man older than 75 with COVID-19, enrolled during active disease. Each CDR3 is given without its conserved first and last residue. A D gene is named only where the DNA matches it firmly. The listing skips clone size in some rows; elsewhere it reads once, few, many or a size class.

j_call d_call clone_size v_call cdr3_aa
TRBJ2-1 TRBD2 few TRBV5-1 ASSLAIRGAYNEQF
TRBJ1-5 - - TRBV30 AWSVRMGPTGGQPQH
TRBJ1-2 - - TRBV28 ASSLGPDPGPRGGPTDYGYT
TRBJ2-1 TRBD1 - TRBV7-6 ASSPEGAFGNEQF
TRBJ1-4 TRBD1 - TRBV4-3 ASSQTGFSATNEKLF
TRBJ2-1 TRBD2 - TRBV6-5 ASSYSGAGDVNEQF
TRBJ2-1 - - TRBV18 ASSPRTAYNEQF
TRBJ1-1 TRBD1 - TRBV19 ASSGQGPMNTEAF
TRBJ1-4 - - TRBV20-1 SASTPNRRTGNNEKLF
TRBJ2-7 TRBD2 - TRBV10-3 AITRGGSYEQY
TRBJ2-3 TRBD2 - TRBV6-1 ASSEASGRRIIMYTQY
TRBJ1-1 TRBD1 - TRBV5-1 ASSLRTGPDTEAF
TRBJ2-3 TRBD2 - TRBV29-1 SFPRGRADTQY
TRBJ1-1 - - TRBV10-3 AIRDLSGGDHTEAF
TRBJ1-5 TRBD1 - TRBV18 ASSPGGQGSNQPQH
TRBJ2-3 - - TRBV6-4 ASSDSSGEGDTQY
TRBJ1-4 TRBD1 once TRBV6-1 ASSEGQGPSKEKLF
TRBJ1-1 - - TRBV6-6 ASSQPQGLNTEAF
TRBJ1-5 TRBD1 - TRBV9 ASSETGESNQPQH
TRBJ1-1 - - TRBV7-9 ASSLPPGRTEAF
TRBJ2-5 - - TRBV6-6 ASGPRGGIETQY
TRBJ2-1 - once TRBV19 ASSQTGNEQF
TRBJ1-1 - - TRBV5-4 ASSSSTSTEAF
TRBJ2-5 TRBD1 - TRBV24-1 ATSDLGTAQETQY
TRBJ1-3 TRBD1 - TRBV9 ASSVDPVGTGTGNTIY
TRBJ1-5 TRBD1 - TRBV3-1/TRBV3-2 ASSRPGGRWPQH
TRBJ1-2 - few TRBV6-2/TRBV6-3 ASSFNSFYGYT
TRBJ1-1 TRBD1 - TRBV3-1/TRBV3-2 ASSPGQENTEAF
TRBJ2-5 TRBD2 - TRBV24-1 ATSDFGTSGRAAKETQY
TRBJ2-7 - few TRBV5-8 ASSLFPVSYEQY
TRBJ2-1 TRBD2 - TRBV20-1 SASSSGRLPVDEQF
TRBJ1-5 - - TRBV27 ASSLLGGISNQPQH
TRBJ1-1 - - TRBV2 ASSEGPGEAF
TRBJ1-4 - - TRBV7-9 ASSRNEKLF
TRBJ1-5 - - TRBV19 ASSTGLRGQPQH
TRBJ2-3 TRBD1 - TRBV18 ASSPGTGTSTDTQY
TRBJ2-5 TRBD2 - TRBV7-2 ASSIGGGQETQY
TRBJ2-7 - few TRBV2 ASSETPPTTEQY
TRBJ2-1 TRBD1 - TRBV27 ASSFLGTGIYNEQF
TRBJ2-1 - - TRBV15 ATSRVGRSSYNEQF
TRBJ1-2 - few TRBV3-1/TRBV3-2 ASSAVGGGTNYGYT
TRBJ2-7 TRBD1 - TRBV6-5 ASSYYRGSQY
TRBJ1-1 - - TRBV7-2 ASSLLGAVNTEAF
TRBJ2-3 TRBD1 - TRBV5-1 ASSWGTGDTQY
TRBJ1-1 TRBD1 - TRBV24-1 ATRAQGDTEAF
TRBJ2-3 - once TRBV5-1 ASSHGARGTDTQY